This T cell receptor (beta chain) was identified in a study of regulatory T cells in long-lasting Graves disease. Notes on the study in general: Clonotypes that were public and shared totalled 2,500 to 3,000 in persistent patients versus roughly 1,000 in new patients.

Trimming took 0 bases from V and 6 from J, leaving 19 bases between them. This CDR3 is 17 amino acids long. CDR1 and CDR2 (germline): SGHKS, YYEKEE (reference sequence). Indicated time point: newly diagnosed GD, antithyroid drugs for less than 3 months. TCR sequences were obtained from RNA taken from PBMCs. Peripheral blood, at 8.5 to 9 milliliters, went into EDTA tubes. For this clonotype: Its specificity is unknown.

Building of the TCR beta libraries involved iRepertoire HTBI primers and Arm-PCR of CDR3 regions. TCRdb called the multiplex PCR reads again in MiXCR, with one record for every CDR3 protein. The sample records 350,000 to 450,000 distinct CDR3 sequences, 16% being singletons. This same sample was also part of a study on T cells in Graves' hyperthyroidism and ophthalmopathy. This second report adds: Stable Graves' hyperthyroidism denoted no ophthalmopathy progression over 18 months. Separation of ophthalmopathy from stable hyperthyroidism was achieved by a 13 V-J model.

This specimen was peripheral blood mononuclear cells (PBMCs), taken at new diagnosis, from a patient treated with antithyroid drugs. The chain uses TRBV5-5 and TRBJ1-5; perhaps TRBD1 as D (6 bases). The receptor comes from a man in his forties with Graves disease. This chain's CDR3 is CASSLGPGRGLSQPQHF. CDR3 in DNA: TGTGCCAGCAGCTTGGGCCCAGGCAGGGGTCTGAGTCAGCCCCAGCATTTT.